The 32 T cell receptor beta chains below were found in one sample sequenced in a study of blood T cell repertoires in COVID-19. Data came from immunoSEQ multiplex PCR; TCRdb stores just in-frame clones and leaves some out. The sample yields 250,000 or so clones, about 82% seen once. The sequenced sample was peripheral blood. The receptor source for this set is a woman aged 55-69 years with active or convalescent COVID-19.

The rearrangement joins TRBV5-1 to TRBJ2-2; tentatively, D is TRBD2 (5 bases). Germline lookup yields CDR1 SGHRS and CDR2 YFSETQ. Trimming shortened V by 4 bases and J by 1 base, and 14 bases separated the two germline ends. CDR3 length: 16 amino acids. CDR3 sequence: CASSQTRTLNTGELFF. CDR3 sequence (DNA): TGCGCCAGCAGCCAGACCCGGACTTTGAACACCGGGGAGCTGTTTTTT.

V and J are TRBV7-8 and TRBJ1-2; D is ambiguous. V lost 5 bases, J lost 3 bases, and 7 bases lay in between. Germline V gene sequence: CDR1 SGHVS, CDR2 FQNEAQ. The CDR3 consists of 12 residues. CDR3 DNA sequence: TGTGCCAGCAGCGCCCGGGACTATGGCTACACCTTC. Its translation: CASSARDYGYTF.

Written as DNA, the CDR3 is TGTGCTAGTGGTTTAGGCAGGACAACCGCCGGGGAGCTGTTTTTT. Translated, it gives CASGLGRTTAGELFF. The chain couples TRBV12-5 to TRBJ2-2; possible D gene TRBD1, 5 bases. The CDR3 consists of 15 residues. Trimming stripped 3 bases from V and 6 bases from J, with 14 bases between. Germline CDR1 and CDR2: LGHNT and FRNRAP. Drawing the rest from reference TRBV12-5 and TRBJ2-2, the complete variable domain is DARVTQTPRHKVTEMGQEVTMRCQPILGHNTVFWYRQTMMQGLELLAYFRNRAPLDDSGMPKDRFSAEMPDATLATLKIQPSEPRDSAVYFCASGLGRTTAGELFFGEGSRLTVL.

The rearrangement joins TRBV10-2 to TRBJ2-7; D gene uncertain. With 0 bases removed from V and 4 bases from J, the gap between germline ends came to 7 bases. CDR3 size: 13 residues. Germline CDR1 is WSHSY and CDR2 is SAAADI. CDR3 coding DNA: TGCGCCAGCAGTGAGTCGTCCGTTTACGAGCAGTACGTC. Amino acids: CASSESSVYEQYV.

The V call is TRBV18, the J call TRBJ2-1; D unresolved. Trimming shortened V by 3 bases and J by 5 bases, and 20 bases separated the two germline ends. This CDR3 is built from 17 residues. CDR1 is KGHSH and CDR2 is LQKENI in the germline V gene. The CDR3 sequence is CASSPAQGGSPNNEQFF. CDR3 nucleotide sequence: TGTGCCAGCTCACCGGCCCAAGGCGGTTCCCCCAACAATGAGCAGTTCTTC.

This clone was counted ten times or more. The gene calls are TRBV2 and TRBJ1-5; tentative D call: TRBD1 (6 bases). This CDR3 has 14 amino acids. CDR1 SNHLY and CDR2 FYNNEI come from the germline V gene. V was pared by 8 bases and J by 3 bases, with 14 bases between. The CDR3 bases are TGTGCCAGCCGGAACCGGGACATCAATCAGCCCCAGCATTTT. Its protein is CASRNRDINQPQHF.

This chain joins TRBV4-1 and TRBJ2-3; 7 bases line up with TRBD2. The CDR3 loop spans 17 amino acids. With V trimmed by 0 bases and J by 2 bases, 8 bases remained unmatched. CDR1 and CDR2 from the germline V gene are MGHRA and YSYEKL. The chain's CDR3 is CASSQDPGGRHTDTQYF. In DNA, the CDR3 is TGCGCCAGCAGCCAAGATCCGGGGGGTCGGCACACAGATACGCAGTATTTT.

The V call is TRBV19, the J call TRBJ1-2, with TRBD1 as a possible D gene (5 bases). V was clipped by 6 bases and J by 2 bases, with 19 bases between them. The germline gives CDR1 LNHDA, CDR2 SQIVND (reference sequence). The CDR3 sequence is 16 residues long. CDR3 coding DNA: TGTGCCAGTAGCCCCAGTGGGCGGGGGTGGAACTATGGCTACACCTTC. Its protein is CASSPSGRGWNYGYTF. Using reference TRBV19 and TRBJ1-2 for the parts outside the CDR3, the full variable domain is DGGITQSPKYLFRKEGQNVTLSCEQNLNHDAMYWYRQDPGQGLRLIYYSQIVNDFQKGDIAEGYSVSREKKESFPLTVTSAQKNPTAFYLCASSPSGRGWNYGYTFGSGTRLTVV.

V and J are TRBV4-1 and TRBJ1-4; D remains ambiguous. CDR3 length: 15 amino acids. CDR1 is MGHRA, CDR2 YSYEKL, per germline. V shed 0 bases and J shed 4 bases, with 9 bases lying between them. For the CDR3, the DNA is TGCGCCAGCAGCCAAGACAGTTTATTTAATGAAAAACTGTTTTTT. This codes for CASSQDSLFNEKLFF.

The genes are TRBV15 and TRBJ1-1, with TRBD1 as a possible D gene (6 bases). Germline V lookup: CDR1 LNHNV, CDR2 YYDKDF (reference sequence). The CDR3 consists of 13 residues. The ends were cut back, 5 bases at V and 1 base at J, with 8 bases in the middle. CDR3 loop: CATSGQQNTEAFF. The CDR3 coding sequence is TGTGCCACCAGCGGACAGCAGAACACTGAAGCTTTCTTT.

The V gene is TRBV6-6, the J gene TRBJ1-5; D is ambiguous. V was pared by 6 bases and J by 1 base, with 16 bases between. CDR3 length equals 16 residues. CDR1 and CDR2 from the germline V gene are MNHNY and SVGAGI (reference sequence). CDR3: CASRPTRDGSNQPQHF. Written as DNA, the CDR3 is TGTGCCAGCAGACCCACTCGGGATGGGAGCAATCAGCCCCAGCATTTT.

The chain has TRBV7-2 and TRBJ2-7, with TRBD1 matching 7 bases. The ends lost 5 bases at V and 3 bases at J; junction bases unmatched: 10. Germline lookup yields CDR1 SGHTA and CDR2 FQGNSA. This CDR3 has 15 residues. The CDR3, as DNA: TGTGCCAGCAGCCTCGGGACAGCCCTGGGCTACGAGCAGTACGTC. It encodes CASSLGTALGYEQYV.

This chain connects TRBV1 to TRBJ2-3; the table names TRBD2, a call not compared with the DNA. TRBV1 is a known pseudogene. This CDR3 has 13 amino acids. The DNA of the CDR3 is TGCACCAGGGGTAGCGGGGGCACAGATACGCAGTATTTT. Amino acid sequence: CTRGSGGTDTQYF.

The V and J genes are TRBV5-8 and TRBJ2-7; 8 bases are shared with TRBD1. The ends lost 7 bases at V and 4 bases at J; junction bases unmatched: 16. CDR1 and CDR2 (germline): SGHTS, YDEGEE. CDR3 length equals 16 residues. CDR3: CASRSPLDREIYEQYF. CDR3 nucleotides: TGTGCCAGCCGGTCCCCGTTGGACAGGGAAATTTACGAGCAGTACTTC.

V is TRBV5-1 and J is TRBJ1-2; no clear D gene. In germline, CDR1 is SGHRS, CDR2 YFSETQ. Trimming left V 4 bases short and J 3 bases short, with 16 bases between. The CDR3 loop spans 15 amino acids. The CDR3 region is CASSKGSGEDYGYTF. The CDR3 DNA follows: TGCGCCAGCAGCAAAGGTTCGGGAGAGGACTATGGCTACACCTTC.

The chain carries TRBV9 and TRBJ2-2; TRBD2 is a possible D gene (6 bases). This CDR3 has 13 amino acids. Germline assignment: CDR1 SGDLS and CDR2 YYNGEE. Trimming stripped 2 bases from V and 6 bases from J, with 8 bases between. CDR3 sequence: CASSVPGAGELFF. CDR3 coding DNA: TGTGCCAGCAGCGTTCCGGGGGCCGGGGAGCTGTTTTTT.

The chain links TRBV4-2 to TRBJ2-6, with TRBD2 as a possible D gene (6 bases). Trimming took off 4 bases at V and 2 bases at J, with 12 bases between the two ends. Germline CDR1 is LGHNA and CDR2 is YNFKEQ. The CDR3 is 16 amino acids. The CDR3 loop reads CASSPSSGAGANVLTF. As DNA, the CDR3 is TGTGCCAGCAGCCCGTCGTCGGGGGCTGGGGCCAACGTCCTGACTTTC.

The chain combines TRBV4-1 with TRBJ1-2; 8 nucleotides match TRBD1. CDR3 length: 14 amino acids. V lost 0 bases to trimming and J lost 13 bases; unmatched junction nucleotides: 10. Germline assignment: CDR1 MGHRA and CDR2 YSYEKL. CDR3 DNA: TGCGCCAGCAGCCAAGATTTGCAGGGGGCGCGTCCCACCTTC. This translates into CASSQDLQGARPTF.

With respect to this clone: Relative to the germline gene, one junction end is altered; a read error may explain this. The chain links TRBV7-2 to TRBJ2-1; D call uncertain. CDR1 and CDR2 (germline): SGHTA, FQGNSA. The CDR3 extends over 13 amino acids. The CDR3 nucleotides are TGTGCCAGCAGCTTTTACAGCTACATTGAGCAGTTCTTC. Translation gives CASSFYSYIEQFF.

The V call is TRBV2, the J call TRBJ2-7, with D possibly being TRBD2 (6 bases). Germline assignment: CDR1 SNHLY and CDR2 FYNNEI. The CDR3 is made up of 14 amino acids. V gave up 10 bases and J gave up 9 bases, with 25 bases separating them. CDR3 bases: TGTGCCACCGGAGGGGATCGCGAGCCGGTCGGGCAGTACGTC. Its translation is CATGGDREPVGQYV.

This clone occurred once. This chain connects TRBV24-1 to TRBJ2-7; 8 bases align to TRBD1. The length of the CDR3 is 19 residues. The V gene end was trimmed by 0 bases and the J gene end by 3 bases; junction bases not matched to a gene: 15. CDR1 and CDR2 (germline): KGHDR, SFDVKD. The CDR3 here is CATSDLRGRQGSRDYEQYF. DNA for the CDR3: TGTGCCACCAGTGATTTGCGGGGACGACAGGGGAGCCGGGACTACGAGCAGTACTTC.

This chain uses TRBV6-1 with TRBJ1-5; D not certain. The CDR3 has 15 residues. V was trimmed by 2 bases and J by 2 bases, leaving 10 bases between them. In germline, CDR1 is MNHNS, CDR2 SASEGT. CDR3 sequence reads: CASSESWGGNQPQHF. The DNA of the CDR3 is TGTGCCAGCAGTGAAAGCTGGGGAGGCAATCAGCCCCAGCATTTT.

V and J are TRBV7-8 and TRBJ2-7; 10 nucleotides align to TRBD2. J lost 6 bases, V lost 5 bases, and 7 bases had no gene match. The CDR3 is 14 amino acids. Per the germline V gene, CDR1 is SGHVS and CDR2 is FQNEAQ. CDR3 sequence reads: CASSPLAGIREQYF. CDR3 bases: TGTGCCAGCAGCCCACTAGCGGGAATACGCGAGCAGTACTTC.

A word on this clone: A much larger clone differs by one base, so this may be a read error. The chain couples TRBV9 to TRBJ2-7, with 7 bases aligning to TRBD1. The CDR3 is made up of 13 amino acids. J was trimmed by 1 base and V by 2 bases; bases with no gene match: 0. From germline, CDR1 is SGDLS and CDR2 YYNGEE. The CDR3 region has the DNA TGTGCCAGCAGCGTGGGACAGTCCTACGAGCAGTACTTC. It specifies CASSVGQSYEQYF.

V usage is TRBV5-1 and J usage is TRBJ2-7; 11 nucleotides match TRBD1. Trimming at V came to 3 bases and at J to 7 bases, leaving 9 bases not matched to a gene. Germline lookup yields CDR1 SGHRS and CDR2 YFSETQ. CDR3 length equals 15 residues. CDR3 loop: CASSSSGTGGREQYF. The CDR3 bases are TGCGCCAGCAGCTCCTCCGGGACAGGGGGTCGAGAGCAGTACTTC.

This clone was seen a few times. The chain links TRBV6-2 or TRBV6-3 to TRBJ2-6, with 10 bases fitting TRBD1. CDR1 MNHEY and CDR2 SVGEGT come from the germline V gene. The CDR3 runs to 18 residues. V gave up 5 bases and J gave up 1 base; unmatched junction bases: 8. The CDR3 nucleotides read TGTGCCAGCAGTCTACGACAGGGGGCGATTTCTGGGGCCAACGTCCTGACTTTC. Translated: CASSLRQGAISGANVLTF.

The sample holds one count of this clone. This CDR3 is CASSQAGQGSTGELFF. The CDR3 DNA follows: TGTGCCAGCAGCCAAGCGGGACAGGGAAGCACCGGGGAGCTGTTTTTT. V gene TRBV16 combines with J gene TRBJ2-2; 9 positions agree with TRBD1. Germline assignment: CDR1 KGHSY and CDR2 FQNENV. Germline trimming cut 2 bases from V and 4 bases from J; bases unmatched to any gene: 5. The CDR3 sequence is 16 residues long.

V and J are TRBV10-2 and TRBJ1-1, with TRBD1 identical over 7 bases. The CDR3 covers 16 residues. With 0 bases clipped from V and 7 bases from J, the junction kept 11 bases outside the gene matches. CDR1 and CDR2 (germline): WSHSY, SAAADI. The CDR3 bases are TGCGCCAGCAGTGAGTCTCGACAGGGAAAGAGGGGTGAAGCTTTCTTT. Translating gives CASSESRQGKRGEAFF.

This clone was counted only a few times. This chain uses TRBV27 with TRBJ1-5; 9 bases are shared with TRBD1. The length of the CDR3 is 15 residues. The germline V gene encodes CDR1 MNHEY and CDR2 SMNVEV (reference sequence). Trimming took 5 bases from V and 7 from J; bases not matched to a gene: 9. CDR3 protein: CASSKGTGSVQPQHF. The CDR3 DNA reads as TGTGCCAGCAGTAAAGGGACAGGGTCTGTACAGCCCCAGCATTTT.

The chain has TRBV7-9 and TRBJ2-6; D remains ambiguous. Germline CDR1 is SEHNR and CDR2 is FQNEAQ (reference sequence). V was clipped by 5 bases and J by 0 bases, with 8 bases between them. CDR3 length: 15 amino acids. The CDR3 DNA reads TGTGCCAGCAGCCGTTTGGCCTCTGGGGCCAACGTCCTGACTTTC. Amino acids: CASSRLASGANVLTF.

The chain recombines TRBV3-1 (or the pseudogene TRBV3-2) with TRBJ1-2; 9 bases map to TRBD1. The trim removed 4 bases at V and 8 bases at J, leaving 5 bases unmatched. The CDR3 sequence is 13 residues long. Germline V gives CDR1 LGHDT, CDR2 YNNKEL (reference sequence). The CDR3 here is CASSPYRGQGYTF. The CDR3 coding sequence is TGTGCCAGCAGCCCTTACAGGGGGCAAGGCTACACCTTC.

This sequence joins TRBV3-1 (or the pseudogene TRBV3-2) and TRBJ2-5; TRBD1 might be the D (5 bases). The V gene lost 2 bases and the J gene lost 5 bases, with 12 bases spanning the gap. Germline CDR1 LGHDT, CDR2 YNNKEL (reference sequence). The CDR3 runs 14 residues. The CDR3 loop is CASSQSRVGETQYF. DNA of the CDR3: TGTGCCAGCAGCCAATCCAGGGTAGGGGAGACCCAGTACTTC.